These 4 T cell receptor beta chains came from one sample sequenced in a study of blood T cell repertoires in COVID-19 (dated by TCRdb to 2020 to 2021). Library creation used the immunoSEQ multiplex PCR assay. Entries here come from immuneACCESS through TCRdb and include only in-frame sequences with V and J called. Some clones fail to appear in such tables; in the studies checked, an unresolved V gene covers under half of the shortfall, and the cause of the remainder is unknown. This sample has 90,000 to 110,000 clones in its table, and around 81% of those were observed once. The ten largest clones represent less than 45% of the sample. Sequencing was done on a sample of peripheral blood. Receptors originate from an elderly man with acute or convalescent COVID-19.

The chain links TRBV5-1 to TRBJ2-7, with 11 bases that match TRBD1. J gave up 2 bases and V 3 bases, and 7 bases lay outside the gene matches. This CDR3 contains 16 residues. Germline-derived CDR1 and CDR2 are SGHRS and YFSETQ. The CDR3 protein is CASSSGQGGSTYEQYF. The CDR3 bases are TGCGCCAGCAGCTCGGGACAGGGGGGATCCACCTACGAGCAGTACTTC.

The chain is built from TRBV5-1 and TRBJ2-7; 7 positions agree with TRBD1. CDR3 length: 14 amino acids. V trimming: 4 bases; J trimming: 3 bases; junction bases outside the gene matches: 7. In germline, CDR1 is SGHRS, CDR2 YFSETQ. CDR3 sequence reads: CASSHTGEDYEQYF. CDR3 bases: TGCGCCAGCAGCCACACAGGGGAAGACTACGAGCAGTACTTC.

V is TRBV28 and J is TRBJ2-7; 8 nucleotides match TRBD1. The CDR3 consists of 14 residues. The V gene's germline CDR1 is MDHEN and CDR2 SYDVKM. With V trimmed by 6 bases and J by 3 bases, 7 bases remained unmatched. CDR3 sequence reads: CASRPGQAFYEQYF. As DNA, the CDR3 is TGTGCCAGCAGGCCGGGACAGGCTTTCTACGAGCAGTACTTC.

V is TRBV19 and J is TRBJ2-1, with TRBD2 matching 8 bases. Germline V gives CDR1 LNHDA, CDR2 SQIVND (reference sequence). CDR3 length equals 15 residues. V lost 7 bases to trimming and J lost 1 base; unmatched junction nucleotides: 6. For the CDR3, the DNA is TGTGCCAGTACCTTTGGACTAGCATCCTACAATGAGCAGTTCTTC. Its translation: CASTFGLASYNEQFF.